This TCR beta chain emerged from a study of T cell responses to AZD1222 COVID-19 vaccine. With 0 bases clipped from V and 6 bases from J, the junction kept 17 bases outside the gene matches. Germline CDR1 reads MNHNS; CDR2 reads SASEGT. CDR3 length: 18 amino acids. Measured with immunoSEQ multiplex PCR; TCRdb has only the in-frame clones, and not every one. The sample lists 110,000 or so clones; around 88% were seen once. The study, taken as a whole, reports: Without day 14 samples, only post-peak T cell repertoires were studied.

To note about this clone: Its specificity is not known. Other DNA sequences in this specimen translate into the identical CDR3.

The input for sequencing was peripheral blood, taken 28 days after the second AZD1222 dose. This clonotype was sampled from an adult who received the AZD1222 COVID-19 vaccine. This chain links TRBV6-1 with TRBJ2-7, with TRBD2 identical over 7 bases. The CDR3 bases are TGTGCCAGCAGTGAAGCAGGCAGGCTACGCTGGTCGGGGGGCGAGCAGTACTTC. It codes for CASSEAGRLRWSGGEQYF.